This T cell receptor beta chain was obtained from a study of blood T cells in healthy people across ages. This clonotype was seen a few times. Antigen: not known. Primed by a sample-barcoded 5' primer and a J-beta primer mix, a second PCR proceeded for 7 to 11 cycles. TCRdb reprocessed the 5' RACE reads with MiXCR, giving one entry per CDR3 protein. The table records 720,000 or so distinct CDR3 sequences, 40% to 45% of them present only once. This CDR3 contains 13 residues. CDR1 and CDR2 (germline): SGHNT, YENEEA. Trimming stripped 11 bases from V and 7 bases from J, with 18 bases between. Notes on the study in general: Roughly linearly, TCR beta diversity per million T cells fell as age increased.

The sample consisted of blood. The receptor was derived from a man older than 75 in good health. The rearrangement joins TRBV11-3 to TRBJ2-1; the D gene is possibly TRBD2 (6 bases). CDR3 coding DNA: TGTGCCTCGAAGGCTGGGGCGGGGAATGAGCAGTTCTTC. Translating gives CASKAGAGNEQFF. The entire variable domain, with the rest obtained from reference TRBV11-3 and TRBJ2-1, is as follows: EAGVVQSPRYKIIEKKQPVAFWCNPISGHNTLYWYLQNLGQGPELLIRYENEEAVDDSQLPKDRFSAERLKGVDSTLKIQPAELGDSAVYLCASKAGAGNEQFFGPGTRLTVL.